The 20 T cell receptor beta chains listed next were all sequenced from one sample in a study of blood T cells in healthy people across ages. PCR was performed a second time for roughly 7 to 11 cycles using a sample-barcoded 5' primer and a J-beta primer mix. TCRdb processed the 5' RACE reads anew with MiXCR; each CDR3 protein has one entry. The table records hundreds of thousands of distinct CDR3 sequences, over 40% of them present only once. The source material was blood. The receptors stem from a man at least 80 years old in good health.

The rearrangement uses TRBV12-3 or TRBV12-4 and TRBJ2-3; the D call may be TRBD1 or TRBD2 (6 bases each). V was shortened by 6 bases and J by 5 bases, with 15 bases between the two germline ends. The length of the CDR3 is 14 residues. The CDR3 DNA follows: TGTGCCAGCAGCCGTAGGGGGGTGGGAGATACGCAGTATTTT. Encoded protein: CASSRRGVGDTQYF.

This clonotype was recorded a few times. CDR3 region: CASSRGTGNTIYF. The CDR3, as DNA: TGCGCCAGCAGCAGGGGAACTGGAAACACCATATATTTT. J is TRBJ1-3 and V is TRBV4-3, with D perhaps matching TRBD1 (5 bases). V was pared by 5 bases and J by 2 bases, with 7 bases between. CDR1 LGHNA and CDR2 YSLEER come from the germline V gene. CDR3 length: 13 amino acids.

This clonotype was recorded many times. V usage is TRBV29-1 and J usage is TRBJ2-1; TRBD1 might be the D (5 bases). The CDR3 totals 14 residues. The V and J ends lost 3 bases and 7 bases respectively, with 16 bases between them. The germline CDR1 and CDR2 sequences are SQVTM and ANQGSEA. The chain's CDR3 is CSVEGQAASNEQFF. The CDR3 coding sequence is TGCAGCGTTGAGGGGCAGGCAGCGAGTAATGAGCAGTTCTTC.

V and J are TRBV7-2 and TRBJ1-5, with D possibly being TRBD1 (5 bases). This CDR3 is 13 amino acids long. Trimming took off 7 bases at V and 3 bases at J, with 10 bases between the two ends. The germline CDR1 and CDR2 sequences are SGHTA and FQGNSA. Here the CDR3 reads CASTKGSNQPQHF. The CDR3 DNA reads TGTGCCAGCACCAAGGGGTCCAATCAGCCCCAGCATTTT.

This chain joins TRBV9 and TRBJ2-5; 11 nucleotides align to TRBD2. The CDR3 contains 15 residues. V lost 6 bases and J lost 11; bases outside the gene matches: 15. Germline-derived CDR1 and CDR2 are SGDLS and YYNGEE. CDR3 bases: TGTGCCAGCAACCCAGGGGGACTAGCGGTTGGTGAGCAGTACTTC. This translates into CASNPGGLAVGEQYF.

This rearrangement joins TRBV6-1 to TRBJ1-2; D gene unclear. Trimming pared 4 bases from V and 8 bases from J, leaving 14 bases between. The CDR3 extends over 13 amino acids. The germline V gene has CDR1 MNHNS and CDR2 SASEGT. CDR3 sequence (DNA): TGTGCCAGCAGTGCGAGGGTCTTGGGAGGCTACACCTTC. Protein product: CASSARVLGGYTF.

This clonotype was counted a few times. This rearrangement joins TRBV20-1 to TRBJ2-1; D uncertain. The germline CDR1 and CDR2 sequences are DFQATT and SNEGSKA (reference sequence). This CDR3 has 14 residues. The ends were cut back, 5 bases at V and 0 bases at J, with 11 bases in the middle. Written as DNA, the CDR3 is TGCAGTGCTCCCAGCGAGAGCTCCTACAATGAGCAGTTCTTC. Translated: CSAPSESSYNEQFF.

V and J are TRBV27 and TRBJ1-6, with 7 bases aligning to TRBD1. There are 14 residues in the CDR3. The V gene end was trimmed by 7 bases and the J gene end by 7 bases; junction bases not matched to a gene: 7. CDR1 MNHEY and CDR2 SMNVEV come from the germline V gene (reference sequence). This CDR3 is CASKPGQLNSPLHF. The CDR3 DNA follows: TGTGCCAGCAAGCCGGGACAGCTGAATTCACCCCTCCACTTT.

The sample holds a few counts of this clonotype. The chain combines TRBV20-1 with TRBJ2-7; the D gene is possibly TRBD2 (6 bases). CDR1 is DFQATT and CDR2 is SNEGSKA in the germline V gene (reference sequence). The CDR3 has 15 residues. Trimming left V 3 bases short and J 0 bases short, with 15 bases between. CDR3 loop: CSASPNSGSSYEQYF. The CDR3, as DNA: TGCAGTGCTAGCCCTAATAGCGGTAGCTCCTACGAGCAGTACTTC.

Concerning this clonotype: A read error is possible here, since a much larger clone lies one base away. The chain employs TRBV6-5 and TRBJ2-5; D possibly matches TRBD1 or TRBD2 (7 bases each). The CDR3 is 15 amino acids. V gave up 2 bases and J gave up 11 bases, with 21 bases separating them. Germline V gene lookup returns CDR1 MNHEY and CDR2 SVGAGI. CDR3 in DNA: TGTGCCAGCAGTTACGGGAGGGGGCAGATCAATGAGCAGTACTTC. Translating it yields CASSYGRGQINEQYF.

The chain carries TRBV3-1 and TRBJ2-7; 8 positions agree with TRBD2. V shed 0 bases, J shed 2 bases, and the junction held 6 bases outside the gene matches. From germline, CDR1 is LGHDT and CDR2 YNNKEL (reference sequence). The CDR3 runs to 16 residues. The CDR3 nucleotides are TGTGCCAGCAGCCAAGATATTAGCGGGGCCGCCTACGAGCAGTACTTC. Residues: CASSQDISGAAYEQYF.

This clonotype has a handful of counts. This CDR3 reads CASSYRTQGFYNEQFF. For the CDR3, the DNA is TGTGCCAGCAGTTATAGAACGCAGGGGTTTTACAATGAGCAGTTCTTC. V is TRBV6-2 or TRBV6-3 and J is TRBJ2-1; the D gene is possibly TRBD1 (6 bases). Germline CDR1 is MNHEY and CDR2 is SVGEGT. The CDR3 contains 16 residues. V was pared by 3 bases and J by 4 bases, with 16 bases between.

The V and J genes are TRBV18 and TRBJ2-4; possible D gene TRBD2, 5 bases. Near its end, the DNA agrees better with TRBJ2-7, so the J call may be wrong. The CDR3 sequence is 13 residues long. Germline loops: CDR1 KGHSH, CDR2 LQKENI. The CDR3 here is CASSPRRDYEQYF. DNA for the CDR3: TGTGCCAGCTCACCAAGACGGGACTACGAGCAGTACTTC.

This clonotype was detected only a few times. The rearrangement uses TRBV6-1 and TRBJ2-6, with D possibly being TRBD1 (6 bases). The V end lost 6 bases, the J end lost 0 bases, and 9 bases lay between the germline ends. The germline V gene encodes CDR1 MNHNS and CDR2 SASEGT. This CDR3 comprises 15 residues. Written as DNA, the CDR3 is TGTGCCAGCAGGATAGGGGGCTCTGGGGCCAACGTCCTGACTTTC. Translation: CASRIGGSGANVLTF.

The chain links TRBV29-1 to TRBJ2-1, with D maybe TRBD1 (5 bases). CDR3 size: 12 residues. The germline gives CDR1 SQVTM, CDR2 ANQGSEA. Trimming pared 6 bases from V and 9 bases from J, leaving 15 bases between. CDR3 sequence reads: CSVQQTDCEQFF. In DNA, the CDR3 is TGCAGCGTCCAGCAGACAGACTGTGAGCAGTTCTTC.

The gene calls are TRBV13 and TRBJ2-5, with TRBD2 matching over 8 bases. This CDR3 contains 18 residues. The trim removed 4 bases at V and 4 bases at J, leaving 17 bases unmatched. Germline assignment: CDR1 PRHDT and CDR2 FYEKMQ (reference sequence). The CDR3, as DNA: TGTGCCAGCAGCTACCGCGGGGGGATGGATGTAGGCGGAGAGACCCAGTACTTC. It encodes CASSYRGGMDVGGETQYF.

This clonotype was detected once. The rearrangement links TRBV7-6 to TRBJ2-7, with TRBD2 matching over 11 bases. Trimming at V came to 5 bases and at J to 7 bases, leaving 13 bases not matched to a gene. The CDR3 has 16 amino acids. From germline, CDR1 is SGHVS and CDR2 FNYEAQ. The CDR3 DNA reads TGTGCCAGCAGCCGGATACTAGCGGGGGTTCTCAATGAGCAGTACTTC. Its protein product is CASSRILAGVLNEQYF.

In its sample, this clonotype was seen a few times. This chain uses TRBV13 with TRBJ2-5; 10 bases are a match to TRBD1. The J call may be mistaken, given a closer DNA end match to TRBJ2-7. The CDR3 is 15 residues long. Germline assignment: CDR1 PRHDT and CDR2 FYEKMQ (reference sequence). In DNA, the CDR3 is TGTGCCAGCAGCTTACTGGGACAGGGGTCAAACGAGCAGTACTTC. Its protein product is CASSLLGQGSNEQYF.

This clonotype occurred many times. The V and J genes are TRBV7-2 and TRBJ1-4; a weak D match, TRBD1 (5 bases). With 5 bases removed from V and 2 bases from J, the gap between germline ends came to 12 bases. The length of the CDR3 is 15 residues. CDR1 is SGHTA, CDR2 FQGNSA, per germline. Here the CDR3 reads CASSATQATNEKLFF. As DNA, the CDR3 is TGTGCCAGCAGCGCGACACAGGCGACTAATGAAAAACTGTTTTTT.

This rearrangement joins TRBV28 to TRBJ2-4; D might be TRBD1 (6 bases). The CDR3 covers 14 residues. Trimming left V 7 bases short and J 8 bases short, with 18 bases between. Germline V gene data show CDR1 as MDHEN and CDR2 as SYDVKM. This CDR3 is CASTTPQGRYIQYF. CDR3 DNA sequence: TGTGCCAGCACCACACCACAGGGCCGGTACATTCAGTACTTC.